This TCR beta chain was captured in a study of blood T cell repertoires in COVID-19. Study-level information: In each case, the material was cDNA or gDNA derived from T cells, B-cell-depleted T cells, or PBMCs.

How the authors handled the data: Amplification of reference gene primers provided the estimated nucleated cell counts. Repertoires were generated with immunoSEQ multiplex PCR, while TCRdb's copy carries only in-frame clones and drops some. The V and J calls and clone size come from that table; D and trimming were worked out from the DNA. Seen here are about 77,000 clones, roughly nine tenths observed once, and the top ten hold about 17%. The CDR3 is 15 amino acids. CDR1 is SGHRS and CDR2 is YFSETQ in the germline V gene. V shed 4 bases, J shed 1 base, and the junction held 2 bases outside the gene matches.

The sequence was collected from a woman older than 75 with active or convalescent COVID-19. The sample comprised peripheral blood. V is TRBV5-1 and J is TRBJ2-5, with 12 bases identical to TRBD2. CDR3 coding DNA: TGCGCCAGCAGCCGGACTAGCGGGGTCCAAGAGACCCAGTACTTC. Translation gives CASSRTSGVQETQYF.